These T cell receptor beta chains were read from a single sample in a study of blood T cell repertoires in COVID-19. This table comes from immunoSEQ multiplex PCR, and its TCRdb copy is limited to in-frame clones, with some not included. The data hold 150,000 to 180,000 clones, with about 83% observed a single time. The sequencing input was peripheral blood. The receptors were sampled from a woman aged 60 to 75 with COVID-19, enrolled during active disease. Each CDR3 is given with its conserved first and last residue. The order of the fields is D gene, V gene, clone size, J gene, CDR3 protein, CDR3 DNA. A D gene is named only where the DNA matches it firmly. Clone size is stated in some rows and not others, as once, few, many or a class when expanded.

D: TRBD1; V: TRBV19; size: once; J: TRBJ1-4; CDR3: CASRPTGEVEKLFF; DNA: TGTGCCAGTAGGCCTACAGGGGAAGTAGAAAAACTGTTTTTT
D: -; V: TRBV10-2; size: -; J: TRBJ2-3; CDR3: CASSAPRGFSTDTQYF; DNA: TGCGCCAGCAGTGCCCCCCGGGGGTTTAGCACAGATACGCAGTATTTT
D: TRBD1; V: TRBV24-1; size: -; J: TRBJ2-1; CDR3: CATRGQGWEQFF; DNA: TGTGCCACCAGGGGACAGGGGTGGGAGCAGTTCTTC
D: -; V: TRBV5-3; size: -; J: TRBJ2-7; CDR3: CARSLEGGRGAYEQYF; DNA: TGTGCCAGAAGCTTGGAGGGGGGCAGGGGGGCCTACGAGCAGTACTTC
D: -; V: TRBV7-9; size: -; J: TRBJ1-1; CDR3: CASSSGVEAFF; DNA: TGTGCCAGCAGCTCCGGGGTTGAAGCTTTCTTT
D: -; V: TRBV5-1; size: -; J: TRBJ1-5; CDR3: CASSLDSSNQPQHF; DNA: TGCGCCAGCAGCTTGGACAGTAGCAATCAGCCCCAGCATTTT
D: TRBD2; V: TRBV27; size: -; J: TRBJ2-7; CDR3: CASQLLAGGFYEQYF; DNA: TGTGCCAGCCAGTTACTAGCGGGGGGGTTCTACGAGCAGTACTTC
D: TRBD2; V: TRBV6-6; size: -; J: TRBJ2-3; CDR3: CASSFGLAGSTDTQYF; DNA: TGTGCCAGCAGCTTCGGACTAGCGGGGTCCACAGATACGCAGTATTTT
D: -; V: TRBV6-5; size: many; J: TRBJ1-6; CDR3: CASSYSSGGTGSPLHF; DNA: TGTGCCAGCAGTTACTCGTCGGGGGGCACGGGTTCACCCCTCCACTTT
D: TRBD1; V: TRBV5-1; size: -; J: TRBJ1-1; CDR3: CASSLGTGETEAFF; DNA: TGCGCCAGCAGCTTGGGGACAGGGGAAACTGAAGCTTTCTTT
D: -; V: TRBV15; size: -; J: TRBJ1-5; CDR3: CATTTRETQPQHF; DNA: TGTGCCACCACCACTAGGGAAACTCAGCCCCAGCATTTT
D: TRBD2; V: TRBV19; size: -; J: TRBJ2-3; CDR3: CASSPRLAGESTDTQYF; DNA: TGTGCCAGTAGTCCCCGACTAGCGGGGGAGAGCACAGATACGCAGTATTTT
D: -; V: TRBV6-2/TRBV6-3; size: -; J: TRBJ1-2; CDR3: CASSPYYNGGHYGYTF; DNA: TGTGCCAGCAGCCCTTATTACAATGGCGGACATTATGGCTACACCTTC
D: -; V: TRBV11-2; size: -; J: TRBJ1-1; CDR3: CASSLAPLNTEAFF; DNA: TGTGCCAGCAGCTTAGCTCCCTTGAACACTGAAGCTTTCTTT
D: TRBD2; V: TRBV24-1; size: -; J: TRBJ2-2; CDR3: CATSESTPGLATTGELFF; DNA: TGTGCCACCAGTGAATCCACCCCGGGACTAGCGACTACCGGGGAGCTGTTTTTT
D: -; V: TRBV5-8; size: -; J: TRBJ2-5; CDR3: CASRHRRLAETQYF; DNA: TGTGCCAGCAGACATCGTCGCCTAGCGGAGACCCAGTACTTC
D: TRBD2; V: TRBV5-1; size: once; J: TRBJ2-1; CDR3: CASSSGTSGSGYNEQFF; DNA: TGCGCCAGCAGCTCCGGGACTAGCGGGAGTGGTTACAATGAGCAGTTCTTC
D: -; V: TRBV6-5; size: -; J: TRBJ1-1; CDR3: CASSYSGRGGNTEAFF; DNA: TGTGCCAGCAGTTACTCGGGGAGGGGAGGCAACACTGAAGCTTTCTTT
D: -; V: TRBV19; size: -; J: TRBJ1-5; CDR3: CASSIDGASSNQPQHF; DNA: TGTGCCAGTAGTATAGATGGGGCCAGTAGCAATCAGCCCCAGCATTTT
D: TRBD1; V: TRBV19; size: -; J: TRBJ1-1; CDR3: CASSPGTGGLFAEAFF; DNA: TGTGCCAGTAGTCCCGGGACAGGGGGCCTTTTCGCTGAAGCTTTCTTT
D: TRBD1; V: TRBV27; size: many; J: TRBJ2-7; CDR3: CASSYRTGGLLSSYEQYF; DNA: TGTGCCAGCAGCTATCGGACAGGGGGTCTGCTAAGCTCCTACGAGCAGTACTTC
D: -; V: TRBV7-6; size: -; J: TRBJ1-6; CDR3: CASRPPGQWNSPLHF; DNA: TGTGCCAGCAGACCCCCCGGACAGTGGAATTCACCCCTCCACTTT
D: -; V: TRBV18; size: -; J: TRBJ1-4; CDR3: CASSTGGEKLFF; DNA: TGTGCCAGCTCAACGGGGGGAGAAAAACTGTTTTTT
D: TRBD2; V: TRBV7-8; size: -; J: TRBJ2-7; CDR3: CASSLALLAGASYEQYF; DNA: TGTGCCAGCAGCTTAGCTCTACTAGCGGGAGCCTCCTACGAGCAGTACTTC
D: -; V: TRBV27; size: once; J: TRBJ1-2; CDR3: CASSLYSLTNYGYTF; DNA: TGTGCCAGCAGTTTGTATAGCCTTACCAACTATGGCTACACCTTC
D: TRBD1; V: TRBV6-5; size: -; J: TRBJ1-2; CDR3: CASSNRQGADYGYTF; DNA: TGTGCCAGCAGTAATAGACAGGGGGCGGACTATGGCTACACCTTC
D: -; V: TRBV14; size: -; J: TRBJ1-2; CDR3: CASSEGGRTNYGYTF; DNA: TGTGCCAGCTCGGAGGGCGGCAGGACTAACTATGGCTACACCTTC
D: -; V: TRBV12-3/TRBV12-4; size: -; J: TRBJ1-3; CDR3: CASSRGNTIYF; DNA: TGTGCCAGCAGCAGAGGAAACACCATATATTTT
D: -; V: TRBV18; size: -; J: TRBJ2-2; CDR3: CASSLGQAGTGELFF; DNA: TGTGCCAGCTCACTCGGACAGGCGGGGACCGGGGAGCTGTTTTTT
D: -; V: TRBV14; size: once; J: TRBJ2-3; CDR3: CASSQEAGLSTDTQYF; DNA: TGTGCCAGCAGCCAAGAGGCGGGCCTTAGCACAGATACGCAGTATTTT
D: TRBD2; V: TRBV18; size: -; J: TRBJ2-4; CDR3: CASSPTSGRLPGGNIQYF; DNA: TGTGCCAGCTCACCAACTAGCGGGAGATTACCGGGGGGAAACATTCAGTACTTC
D: TRBD1; V: TRBV7-8; size: -; J: TRBJ2-1; CDR3: CASSPRTGTYNEQFF; DNA: TGTGCCAGCAGCCCCCGGACAGGGACGTACAATGAGCAGTTCTTC
D: -; V: TRBV19; size: -; J: TRBJ1-2; CDR3: CASSIGRTDNYGYTF; DNA: TGTGCCAGTAGTATCGGAAGGACTGATAACTATGGCTACACCTTC
D: TRBD2; V: TRBV6-5; size: many; J: TRBJ2-1; CDR3: CASSPGLVLGEQFF; DNA: TGTGCCAGCAGTCCGGGACTAGTGCTCGGTGAGCAGTTCTTC
D: TRBD1; V: TRBV5-1; size: -; J: TRBJ1-2; CDR3: CASSLGAGTAVNYGYTF; DNA: TGCGCCAGCAGCTTAGGCGCCGGGACAGCCGTCAACTATGGCTACACCTTC
D: -; V: TRBV2; size: -; J: TRBJ2-2; CDR3: CASSLKARSGELFF; DNA: TGTGCCAGCAGTCTAAAGGCCAGGTCCGGGGAGCTGTTTTTT
D: TRBD1; V: TRBV2; size: -; J: TRBJ1-1; CDR3: CASSYGTGTPEAFF; DNA: TGTGCCAGCAGTTACGGGACAGGGACGCCTGAAGCTTTCTTT
D: TRBD1; V: TRBV2; size: -; J: TRBJ1-6; CDR3: CASSDLTGNNSPLHF; DNA: TGTGCCAGCAGTGATTTGACAGGGAACAATTCACCCCTCCACTTT
D: -; V: TRBV4-1; size: -; J: TRBJ2-5; CDR3: CASSQEKGLVETQYF; DNA: TGCGCCAGCAGCCAGGAAAAGGGGCTAGTAGAGACCCAGTACTTC
D: TRBD1; V: TRBV4-1; size: -; J: TRBJ1-2; CDR3: CASSHPDREGGYTF; DNA: TGCGCCAGCAGCCATCCTGACAGGGAAGGCGGCTACACCTTC